This T cell receptor beta chain was recovered during a study of blood T cells in healthy people across ages. Study findings and constraints: Expanded clonotype shifts may have been confounded, as the donors had an unknown CMV status. Unsorted PBMC input precluded a conclusive naive versus antigen-experienced comparison.

CDR3 length equals 15 residues. In germline, CDR1 is MNHNY, CDR2 SVGAGI (reference sequence). The second PCR ran about 6 to 12 cycles with a sample-barcoded 5' primer and J-beta primers. From the 5' RACE reads, TCRdb called clonotypes with MiXCR, one entry per CDR3 protein. The table lists hundreds of thousands of distinct CDR3 sequences, roughly 53% of them singletons. This clonotype was seen more than once but under ten times. Its target is not known. The gene calls are TRBV6-6 and TRBJ2-7; a weak D match, TRBD2 (6 bases). The J call may be faulty, since TRBJ2-5 better matches the DNA end. This sequence originates from a man aged 60-69 years in good health. Sequencing was done on a sample of blood. The CDR3 sequence is CASSYGLNLGETQYF. In nucleotides, the CDR3 is TGTGCCAGCAGTTACGGACTAAATTTGGGAGAGACCCAGTACTTC.